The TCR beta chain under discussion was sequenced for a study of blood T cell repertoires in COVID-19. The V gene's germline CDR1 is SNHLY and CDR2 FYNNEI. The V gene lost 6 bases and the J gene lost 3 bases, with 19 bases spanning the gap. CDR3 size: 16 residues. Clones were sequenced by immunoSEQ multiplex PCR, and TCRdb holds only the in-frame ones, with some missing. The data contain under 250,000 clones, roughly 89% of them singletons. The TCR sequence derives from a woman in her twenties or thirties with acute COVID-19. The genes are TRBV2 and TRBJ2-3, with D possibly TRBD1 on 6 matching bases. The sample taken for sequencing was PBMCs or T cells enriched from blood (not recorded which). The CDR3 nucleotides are TGTGCCAGCAGCCCTGGACAGTATAGGAGGACAGATACGCAGTATTTT. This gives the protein CASSPGQYRRTDTQYF.